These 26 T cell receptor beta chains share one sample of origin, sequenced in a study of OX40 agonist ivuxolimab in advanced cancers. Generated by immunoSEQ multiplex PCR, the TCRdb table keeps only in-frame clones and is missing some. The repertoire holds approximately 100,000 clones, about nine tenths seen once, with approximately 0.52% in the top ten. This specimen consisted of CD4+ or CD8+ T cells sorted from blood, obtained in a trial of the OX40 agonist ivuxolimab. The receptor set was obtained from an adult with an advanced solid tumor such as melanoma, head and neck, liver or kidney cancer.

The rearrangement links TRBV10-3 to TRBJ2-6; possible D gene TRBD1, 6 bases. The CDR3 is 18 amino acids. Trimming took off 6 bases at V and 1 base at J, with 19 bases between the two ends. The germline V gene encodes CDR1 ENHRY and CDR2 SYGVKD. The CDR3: CAISLRTDPISGANVLTF. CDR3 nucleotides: TGTGCCATCAGCCTTCGGACAGATCCAATTTCTGGGGCCAACGTCCTGACTTTC.

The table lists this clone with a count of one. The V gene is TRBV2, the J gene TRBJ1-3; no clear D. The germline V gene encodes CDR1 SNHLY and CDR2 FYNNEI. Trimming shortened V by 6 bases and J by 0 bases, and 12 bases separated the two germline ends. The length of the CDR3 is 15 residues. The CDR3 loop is CASSREAYSGNTIYF. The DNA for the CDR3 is TGTGCCAGCAGCCGGGAAGCTTACTCTGGAAACACCATATATTTT.

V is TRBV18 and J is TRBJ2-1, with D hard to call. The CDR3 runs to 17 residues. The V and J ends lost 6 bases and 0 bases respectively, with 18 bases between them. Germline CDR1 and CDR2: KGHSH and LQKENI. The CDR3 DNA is TGTGCCAGCTCTCCAAAGCTAGGATCGAGCTCCTACAATGAGCAGTTCTTC. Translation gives CASSPKLGSSSYNEQFF.

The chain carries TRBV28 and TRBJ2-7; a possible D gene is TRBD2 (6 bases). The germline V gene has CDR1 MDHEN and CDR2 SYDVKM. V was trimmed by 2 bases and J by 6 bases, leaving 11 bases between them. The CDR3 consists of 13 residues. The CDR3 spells CASSLGGMGEQYF. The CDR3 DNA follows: TGTGCCAGCAGTTTAGGAGGGATGGGCGAGCAGTACTTC.

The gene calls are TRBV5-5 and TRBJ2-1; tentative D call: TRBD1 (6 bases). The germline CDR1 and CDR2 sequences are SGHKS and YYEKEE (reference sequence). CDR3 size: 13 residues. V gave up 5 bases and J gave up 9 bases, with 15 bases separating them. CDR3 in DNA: TGTGCCAGCAGTCAACAGGGAGTGGGTGAGCAGTTCTTC. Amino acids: CASSQQGVGEQFF.

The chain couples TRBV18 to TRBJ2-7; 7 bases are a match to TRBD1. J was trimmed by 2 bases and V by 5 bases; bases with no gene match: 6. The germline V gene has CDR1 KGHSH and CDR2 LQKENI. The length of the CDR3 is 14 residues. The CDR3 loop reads CASSFGTETYEQYF. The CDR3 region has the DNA TGTGCCAGCTCATTTGGGACAGAAACCTACGAGCAGTACTTC.

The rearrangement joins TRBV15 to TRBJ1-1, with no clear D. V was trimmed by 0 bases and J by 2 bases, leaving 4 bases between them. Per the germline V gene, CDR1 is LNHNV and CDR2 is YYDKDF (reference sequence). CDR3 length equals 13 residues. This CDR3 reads CATSREANTEAFF. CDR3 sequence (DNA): TGTGCCACCAGCAGAGAGGCTAACACTGAAGCTTTCTTT.

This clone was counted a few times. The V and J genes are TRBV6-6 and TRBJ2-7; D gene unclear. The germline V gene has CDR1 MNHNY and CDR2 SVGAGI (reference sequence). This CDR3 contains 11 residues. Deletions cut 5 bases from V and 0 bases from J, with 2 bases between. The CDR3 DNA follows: TGTGCCAGCAGTCCCTCCTACGAGCAGTACTTC. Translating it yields CASSPSYEQYF.

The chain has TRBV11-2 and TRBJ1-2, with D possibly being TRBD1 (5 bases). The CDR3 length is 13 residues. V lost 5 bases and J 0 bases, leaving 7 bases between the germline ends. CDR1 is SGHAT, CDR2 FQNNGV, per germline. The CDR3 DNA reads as TGTGCCAGCAGCAGGGGACCTAACTATGGCTACACCTTC. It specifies CASSRGPNYGYTF.

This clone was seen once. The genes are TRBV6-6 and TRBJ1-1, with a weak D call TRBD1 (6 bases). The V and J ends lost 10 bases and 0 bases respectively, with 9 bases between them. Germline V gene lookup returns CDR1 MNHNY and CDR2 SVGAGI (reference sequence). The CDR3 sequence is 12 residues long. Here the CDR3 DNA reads TGTGCCATCAGGGGCGTGAACACTGAAGCTTTCTTT. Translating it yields CAIRGVNTEAFF.

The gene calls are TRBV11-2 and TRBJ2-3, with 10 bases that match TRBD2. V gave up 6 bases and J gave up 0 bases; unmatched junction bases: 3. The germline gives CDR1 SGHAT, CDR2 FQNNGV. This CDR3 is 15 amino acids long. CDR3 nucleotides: TGTGCCAGCAGAGTAGCGGGAGGTAGCACAGATACGCAGTATTTT. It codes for CASRVAGGSTDTQYF.

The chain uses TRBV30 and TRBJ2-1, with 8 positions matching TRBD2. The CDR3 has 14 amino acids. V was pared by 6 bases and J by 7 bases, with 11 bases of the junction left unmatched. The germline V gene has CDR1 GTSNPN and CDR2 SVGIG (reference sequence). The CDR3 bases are TGTGCCTGTACGACGGGACTAGGAATTAATGAGCAGTTCTTC. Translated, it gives CACTTGLGINEQFF.

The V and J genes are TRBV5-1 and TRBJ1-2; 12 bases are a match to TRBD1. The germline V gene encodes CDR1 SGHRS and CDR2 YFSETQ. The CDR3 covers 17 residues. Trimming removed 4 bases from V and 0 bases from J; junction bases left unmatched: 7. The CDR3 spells CASSPGTGGVANYGYTF. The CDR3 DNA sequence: TGCGCCAGCAGCCCGGGGACAGGGGGCGTAGCTAACTATGGCTACACCTTC. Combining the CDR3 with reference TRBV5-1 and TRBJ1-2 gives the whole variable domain KAGVTQTPRYLIKTRGQQVTLSCSPISGHRSVSWYQQTPGQGLQFLFEYFSETQRNKGNFPGRFSGRQFSNSRSEMNVSTLELGDSALYLCASSPGTGGVANYGYTFGSGTRLTVV.

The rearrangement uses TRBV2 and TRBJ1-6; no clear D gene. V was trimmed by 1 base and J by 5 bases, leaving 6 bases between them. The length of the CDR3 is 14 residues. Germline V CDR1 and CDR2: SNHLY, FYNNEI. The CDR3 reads CASSEGNHNSPLHF. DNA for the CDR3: TGTGCCAGCAGTGAAGGTAACCATAATTCACCCCTCCACTTT.

CDR3 coding DNA: TGTGCCAGCAGTCTTAATCAGCCCCAGCATTTT. Translating it yields CASSLNQPQHF. V gene TRBV5-8 combines with J gene TRBJ1-5; no reliable D call. This CDR3 region has 11 residues. Trimming stripped 5 bases from V and 4 bases from J, with 4 bases between. Germline CDR1 reads SGHTS; CDR2 reads YDEGEE.

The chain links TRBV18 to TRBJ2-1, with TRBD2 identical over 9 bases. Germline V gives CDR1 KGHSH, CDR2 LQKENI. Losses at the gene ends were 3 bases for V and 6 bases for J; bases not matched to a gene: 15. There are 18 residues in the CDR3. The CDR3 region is CASSPWVAGAGARNEQFF. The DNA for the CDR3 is TGTGCCAGCTCACCCTGGGTAGCGGGGGCCGGGGCTCGCAATGAGCAGTTCTTC. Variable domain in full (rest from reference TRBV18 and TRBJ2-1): NAGVMQNPRHLVRRRGQEARLRCSPMKGHSHVYWYRQLPEEGLKFMVYLQKENIIDESGMPKERFSAEFPKEGPSILRIQQVVRGDSAAYFCASSPWVAGAGARNEQFFGPGTRLTVL.

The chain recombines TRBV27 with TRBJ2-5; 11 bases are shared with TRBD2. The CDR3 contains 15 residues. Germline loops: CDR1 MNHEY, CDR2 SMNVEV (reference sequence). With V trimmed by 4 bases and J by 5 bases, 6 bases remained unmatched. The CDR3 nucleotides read TGTGCCAGCAGTTCGCCTAGCGGGGGGAGTGAGACCCAGTACTTC. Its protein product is CASSSPSGGSETQYF.

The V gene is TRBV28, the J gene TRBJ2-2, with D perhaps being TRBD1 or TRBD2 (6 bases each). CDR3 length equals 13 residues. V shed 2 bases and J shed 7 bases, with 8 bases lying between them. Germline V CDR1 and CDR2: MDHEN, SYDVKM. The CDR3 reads CASSLGGRGELFF. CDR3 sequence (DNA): TGTGCCAGCAGTTTAGGGGGGCGCGGGGAGCTGTTTTTT. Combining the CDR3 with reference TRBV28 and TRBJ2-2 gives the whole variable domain DVKVTQSSRYLVKRTGEKVFLECVQDMDHENMFWYRQDPGLGLRLIYFSYDVKMKEKGDIPEGYSVSREKKERFSLILESASTNQTSMYLCASSLGGRGELFFGEGSRLTVL.

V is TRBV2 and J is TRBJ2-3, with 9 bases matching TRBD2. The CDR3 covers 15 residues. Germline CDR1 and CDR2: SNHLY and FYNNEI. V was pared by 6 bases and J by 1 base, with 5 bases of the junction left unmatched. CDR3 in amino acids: CASRAGGLRTDTQYF. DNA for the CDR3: TGTGCCAGCAGAGCGGGGGGCCTTCGCACAGATACGCAGTATTTT.

The CDR3 DNA reads as TGCGCCAGCAGCCCCCTAGAGGGGCCGAGGAAGACCCAGTACTTC. Translation: CASSPLEGPRKTQYF. V is TRBV5-1 and J is TRBJ2-5, with D perhaps given as TRBD1 or TRBD2 (5 bases each). Germline V gene lookup returns CDR1 SGHRS and CDR2 YFSETQ. V was shortened by 4 bases and J by 6 bases, with 19 bases between the two germline ends. This CDR3 contains 15 residues.

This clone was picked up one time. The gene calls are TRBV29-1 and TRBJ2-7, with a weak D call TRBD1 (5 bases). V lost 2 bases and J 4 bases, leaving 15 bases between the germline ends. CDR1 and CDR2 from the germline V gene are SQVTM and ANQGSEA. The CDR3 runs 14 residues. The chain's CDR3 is CSVELIGAKYEQYF. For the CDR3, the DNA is TGCAGCGTTGAACTAATTGGGGCCAAGTACGAGCAGTACTTC.

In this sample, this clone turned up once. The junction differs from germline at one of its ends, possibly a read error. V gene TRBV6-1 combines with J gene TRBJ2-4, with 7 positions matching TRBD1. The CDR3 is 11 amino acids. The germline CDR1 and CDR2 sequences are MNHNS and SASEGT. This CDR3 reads CASSVRPGQHF. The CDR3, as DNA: TGTGCCAGCAGTGTAAGACCGGGACAGCACTTC.

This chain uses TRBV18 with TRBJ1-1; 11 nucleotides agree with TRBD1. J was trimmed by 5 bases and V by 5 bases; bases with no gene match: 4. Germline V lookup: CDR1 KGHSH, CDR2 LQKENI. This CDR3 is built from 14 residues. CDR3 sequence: CASSSGQGGTEAFF. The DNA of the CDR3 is TGTGCCAGCTCATCGGGACAGGGGGGGACTGAAGCTTTCTTT.

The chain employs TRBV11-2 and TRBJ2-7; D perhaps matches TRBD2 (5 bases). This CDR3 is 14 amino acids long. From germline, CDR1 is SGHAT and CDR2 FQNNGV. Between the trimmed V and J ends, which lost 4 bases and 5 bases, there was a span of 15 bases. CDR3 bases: TGTGCCAGCAGCTCCGGACTCTCTCAAGACGAGCAGTACTTC. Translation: CASSSGLSQDEQYF.

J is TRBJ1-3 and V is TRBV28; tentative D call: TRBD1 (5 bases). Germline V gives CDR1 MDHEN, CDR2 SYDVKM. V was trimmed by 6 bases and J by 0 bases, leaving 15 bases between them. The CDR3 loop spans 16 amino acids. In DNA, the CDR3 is TGTGCCAGCAGGCGGTGGGACTCGAGCTCTGGAAACACCATATATTTT. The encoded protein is CASRRWDSSSGNTIYF.

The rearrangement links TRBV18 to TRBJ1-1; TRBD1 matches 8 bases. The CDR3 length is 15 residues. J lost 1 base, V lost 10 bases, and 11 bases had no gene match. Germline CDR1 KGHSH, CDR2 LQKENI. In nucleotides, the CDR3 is TGTGCCACCCAGGGGACAGGCCGCCAGAACACTGAAGCTTTCTTT. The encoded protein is CATQGTGRQNTEAFF.